This T cell receptor (beta chain) is drawn from a study of T cells in Graves' hyperthyroidism and ophthalmopathy. V lost 5 bases to trimming and J lost 4 bases, with 14 bases between them. Germline CDR1 and CDR2: MNHEY and SMNVEV (reference sequence). This CDR3 has 14 amino acids. RNA transcripts were the template for amplifying TCR beta CDR3 regions. HTBI primers were the set used in a first-round RT-PCR of the TCR CDR3. A single record per CDR3 protein comes from TCRdb applying MiXCR to the multiplex PCR reads. Of roughly 350,000 distinct CDR3 sequences detected, roughly 13% appear once; the ten largest clones hold around 32%. This clonotype was observed many times. PBMCs were collected from an approximately 10 ml volume of fresh peripheral blood.

The material sequenced was blood. The sequence was collected from a woman aged 40 to 50 with Graves' ophthalmopathy. The rearrangement joins TRBV27 to TRBJ1-1; a possible D gene is TRBD1 (6 bases). CDR3 loop: CASSEQGLSTEAFF. The CDR3 DNA follows: TGTGCCAGCAGTGAACAGGGTTTATCCACTGAAGCTTTCTTT.